Only a few counts were recorded for the clone carrying this T cell receptor beta chain. Its cognate antigen is unknown. This sample is part of a study of identical twins. Broader study findings: Among beta out-of-frame sequences, excess sharing between twins appeared weaker.

TCRdb itself ran the 5' RACE reads through MiXCR, one entry per CDR3 protein. The repertoire holds under 900,000 distinct CDR3 sequences, with 15% to 20% as singletons. Germline V lookup: CDR1 KGHSH, CDR2 LQKENI. There are 13 residues in the CDR3. V was shortened by 2 bases and J by 6 bases, with 8 bases between the two germline ends. These sequences were also reported in another study, on T cells expressing NK-cell markers.

This clonotype was obtained from a woman under 30 in good health. The sequenced sample was PBMCs. The gene calls are TRBV18 and TRBJ2-1; D gene ambiguous. The CDR3 is CASSPSRSNEQFF. CDR3 sequence (DNA): TGTGCCAGCTCACCATCTCGTTCCAATGAGCAGTTCTTC.